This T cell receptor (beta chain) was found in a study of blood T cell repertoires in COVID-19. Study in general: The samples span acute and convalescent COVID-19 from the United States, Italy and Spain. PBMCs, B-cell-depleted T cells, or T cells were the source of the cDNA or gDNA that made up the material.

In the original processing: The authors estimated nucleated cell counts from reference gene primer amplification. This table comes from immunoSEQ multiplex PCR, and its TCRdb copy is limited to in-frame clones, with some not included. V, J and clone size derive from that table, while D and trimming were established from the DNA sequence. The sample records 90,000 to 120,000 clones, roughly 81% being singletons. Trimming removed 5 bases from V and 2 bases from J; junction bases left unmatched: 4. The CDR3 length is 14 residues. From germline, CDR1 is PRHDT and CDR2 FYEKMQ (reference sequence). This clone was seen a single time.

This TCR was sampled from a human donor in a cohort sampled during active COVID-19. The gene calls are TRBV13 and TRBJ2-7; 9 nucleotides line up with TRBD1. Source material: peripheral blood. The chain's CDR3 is CASSTRDRAYEQYF. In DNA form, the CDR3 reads TGTGCCAGCAGCACCCGGGACAGGGCCTACGAGCAGTACTTC.